The present T cell receptor beta chain was sequenced within a study of cytomegalovirus exposure and HLA in healthy donors. Germline V CDR1 and CDR2: MNHEY, SVGAGI. The ends lost 5 bases at V and 3 bases at J; junction bases unmatched: 8. CDR3 length equals 15 residues. Amplification used 60 Vbeta primers and 13 Jbeta primers. The assay was immunoSEQ multiplex PCR, and TCRdb's table has in-frame clones only and misses some. This repertoire includes tens of thousands of clones. The sequenced sample was PBMCs. The chain uses TRBV6-5 and TRBJ2-7; 9 nucleotides match TRBD1. This receptor was taken from a female donor in good health and CMV-seropositive. The CDR3 sequence: CASSRTGTGFYEQYF. CDR3 nucleotides: TGTGCCAGCAGTCGGACCGGGACAGGGTTCTACGAGCAGTACTTC.